This T cell receptor beta chain was recovered during a study of CD8 T cells in ankylosing spondylitis. Study-wide points: Relatively rare in peripheral blood, disease-linked clones were also CD8+.

The CDR3 is 14 amino acids. Trimming removed 2 bases at V and 7 bases at J, with 13 bases between. Germline assignment: CDR1 SGHDT and CDR2 YYEEEE. At least ten counts were recorded for this clonotype. Its antigen is not known. Library preparation for TCR beta used quantitative 5'-RACE with molecular barcodes. TCRdb used MiXCR to reprocess the 5' RACE reads, holding one entry per CDR3 protein. Here the sample spans about 130,000 distinct CDR3 sequences, just under 7.5% being singletons. Sample: blood, either unsorted or a sorted T cell fraction (not recorded which). The rearrangement links TRBV5-6 to TRBJ2-1; no clear D. This receptor was obtained from a female donor with ankylosing spondylitis or in good health (not recorded which). The CDR3 spells CASSLIGQKNEQFF. In DNA, the CDR3 is TGTGCCAGCAGCTTAATCGGCCAAAAAAATGAGCAGTTCTTC.